This TCR beta chain stems from a study of blood T cell repertoires in COVID-19. Background on the study: Sites in the United States, Italy and Spain provided acute and convalescent COVID-19 samples. The cDNA or gDNA used as material had been derived from T cells, B-cell-depleted T cells, or PBMCs.

Enrolled during active infection, Seattle patients were then followed longitudinally. This CDR3 is built from 13 residues. Germline CDR1 GTSNPN, CDR2 SVGIG (reference sequence). The V segment lost 3 bases and the J segment 7 bases; nucleotides outside the gene matches: 6. In the study's own analysis: Reference gene primer amplification gave nucleated cell count estimates. TCRdb's copy holds only in-frame clones and misses some; the assay was immunoSEQ multiplex PCR. The D gene and trimming were derived from the DNA, and the V and J assignments and clone size from that table. Among a few hundred thousand clones listed, around 90% were seen once.

The sequence was collected from a woman in her 30s with COVID-19, enrolled during active disease. This chain connects TRBV30 to TRBJ1-5, with 7 bases that match TRBD1. Sequenced input: peripheral blood. This chain's CDR3 is CAWSTDRRQPQHF. As DNA, the CDR3 is TGTGCCTGGAGCACGGACAGGAGGCAGCCCCAGCATTTT.